A selection of T cell receptor beta chains follows, all from one sample in a study of T cell changes during pregnancy in multiple sclerosis. Only in-frame clones appear in the TCRdb table, and some are missing; sequencing was by immunoSEQ multiplex PCR. The data show approximately 70,000 clones, 90% to 95% seen once. The sample here was peripheral blood, taken in the first trimester of pregnancy. The receptors were sampled from a female donor in good health, enrolled as a control in a pregnancy study. CDR3s include the opening cysteine and the closing phenylalanine or tryptophan.

CDR3 length	V gene	J gene	CDR3 protein
14	TRBV29-1	TRBJ2-7	CSVGGQGVPYEQYF
16	TRBV5-1	TRBJ2-2	CASSLGLAGVGVELFF
13	TRBV29-1	TRBJ2-7	CSVTGGEAYEQYF
12	TRBV5-1	TRBJ2-2	CASSFSTGELFF
14	TRBV28	TRBJ2-7	CASSFVGGPYEQYF
15	TRBV4-1	TRBJ2-7	CASSQVGGQGYEQYF
13	TRBV19	TRBJ2-3	CASNLGGANTQYF
17	TRBV21-1	TRBJ2-7	CASSKGCEIAGALEQYF
15	TRBV2	TRBJ1-4	CASSQIQGGNEKLFF
14	TRBV14	TRBJ2-5	CASSKERGRETQYF
15	TRBV5-8	TRBJ1-5	CASRGQLVSNQPQHF
12	TRBV4-1	TRBJ1-4	CARQGYNEKLFF
13	TRBV5-1	TRBJ1-2	CASSITENYGYTF
15	TRBV21-1	TRBJ1-1	CASSSGTGAGTEAFF
15	TRBV5-8	TRBJ2-1	CASSWIAGGRNEQFF
14	TRBV2	TRBJ2-2	CASKEVLNTGELFF
16	TRBV7-9	TRBJ2-1	CASSLLLANPYNEQFF
14	TRBV29-1	TRBJ2-3	CSVRGRASTDTQYF
14	TRBV19	TRBJ2-2	CASSTGTNTGELFF
15	TRBV6-1	TRBJ2-2	CASSAGTGNTGELFF
16	TRBV5-6	TRBJ2-7	CASSGQGAGGFDEQYF
15	TRBV19	TRBJ2-7	CASSPNRVLSTEQYF
17	TRBV5-4	TRBJ2-5	CASSPRAGVGSEETQYF
12	TRBV12-5	TRBJ2-4	CASAIDSNIQYF
14	TRBV5-1	TRBJ2-3	CASGQGSITDTQYF
16	TRBV7-2	TRBJ2-7	CASSLAFGLLTYEQYF
13	TRBV28	TRBJ2-1	CASSLTGLNEQFF
18	TRBV6-4	TRBJ2-2	CASSDSITGGGYTGELFF
15	TRBV11-1	TRBJ2-5	CASSFWSGRQETQYF
15	TRBV4-1	TRBJ2-3	CASSLTSGPTDTQYF
16	TRBV27	TRBJ2-3	CASIPRGGGVGDTQYF
15	TRBV6-1	TRBJ2-1	CASSEGDRGYNEQFF
16	TRBV6-1	TRBJ1-5	CASSGTERQRNQPQHF
17	TRBV5-1	TRBJ2-2	CASSLGAGGSNTGELFF
14	TRBV19	TRBJ2-7	CASSRLAGADEQYF
16	TRBV5-1	TRBJ2-3	CASQREAGTRTDTQYF
15	TRBV13	TRBJ2-3	CASSLRAGGQLTQYF
15	TRBV4-1	TRBJ2-7	CASSPRGLLSYEQYF
12	TRBV11-1	TRBJ2-2	CASSSYTGELFF
13	TRBV6-6	TRBJ2-7	CASSPGTRYEQYF
14	TRBV25-1	TRBJ2-5	CASSEVGAWETQYF
13	TRBV27	TRBJ2-5	CASSFGERQTQYF
16	TRBV4-1	TRBJ2-7	CASSQDLFSDRGEQYF
15	TRBV18	TRBJ2-1	CASSRLAGGVYEQFF
16	TRBV28	TRBJ2-7	CASSLGGQGEPYEQYF
14	TRBV6-5	TRBJ2-3	CASSDGGNTDTQYF
14	TRBV7-2	TRBJ2-2	CASSLSGNTGELFF
13	TRBV28	TRBJ1-3	CASGMTAGNTIYF
13	TRBV6-6	TRBJ2-3	CASSYTNTDTQYF
14	TRBV6-4	TRBJ2-3	CASSDSTGGDTQYF
17	TRBV2	TRBJ1-5	CASSDEEGPYSNQPQHF
12	TRBV7-9	TRBJ1-1	CASSRDTGEAFF
15	TRBV5-1	TRBJ2-1	CASSLGSSGSDEQFF